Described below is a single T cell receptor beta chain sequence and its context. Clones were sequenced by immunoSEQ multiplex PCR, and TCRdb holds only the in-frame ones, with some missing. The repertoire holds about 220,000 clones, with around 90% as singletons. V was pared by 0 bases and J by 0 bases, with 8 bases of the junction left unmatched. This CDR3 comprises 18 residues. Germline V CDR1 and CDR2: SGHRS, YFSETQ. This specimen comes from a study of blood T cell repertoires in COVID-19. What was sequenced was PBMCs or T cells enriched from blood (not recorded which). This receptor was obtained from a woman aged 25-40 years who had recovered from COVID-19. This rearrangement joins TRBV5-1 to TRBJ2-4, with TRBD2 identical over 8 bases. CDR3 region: CASSLESGGALAKNIQYF. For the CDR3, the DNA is TGCGCCAGCAGCTTGGAAAGCGGGGGAGCCCTAGCCAAAAACATTCAGTACTTC.